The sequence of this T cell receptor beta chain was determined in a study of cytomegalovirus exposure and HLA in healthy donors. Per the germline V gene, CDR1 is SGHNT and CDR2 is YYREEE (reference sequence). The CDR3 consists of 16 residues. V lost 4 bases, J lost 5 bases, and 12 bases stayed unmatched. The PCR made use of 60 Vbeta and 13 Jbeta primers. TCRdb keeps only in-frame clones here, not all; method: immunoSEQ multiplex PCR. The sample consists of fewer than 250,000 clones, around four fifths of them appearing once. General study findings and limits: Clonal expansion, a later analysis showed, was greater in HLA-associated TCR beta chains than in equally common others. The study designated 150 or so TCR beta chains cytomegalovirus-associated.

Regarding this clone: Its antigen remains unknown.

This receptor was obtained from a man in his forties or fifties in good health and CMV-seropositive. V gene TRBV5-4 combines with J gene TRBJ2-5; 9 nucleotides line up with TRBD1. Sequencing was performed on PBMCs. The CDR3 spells CASSQTTGGRAETQYF. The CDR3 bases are TGTGCCAGCAGCCAAACGACAGGGGGTCGGGCGGAGACCCAGTACTTC.